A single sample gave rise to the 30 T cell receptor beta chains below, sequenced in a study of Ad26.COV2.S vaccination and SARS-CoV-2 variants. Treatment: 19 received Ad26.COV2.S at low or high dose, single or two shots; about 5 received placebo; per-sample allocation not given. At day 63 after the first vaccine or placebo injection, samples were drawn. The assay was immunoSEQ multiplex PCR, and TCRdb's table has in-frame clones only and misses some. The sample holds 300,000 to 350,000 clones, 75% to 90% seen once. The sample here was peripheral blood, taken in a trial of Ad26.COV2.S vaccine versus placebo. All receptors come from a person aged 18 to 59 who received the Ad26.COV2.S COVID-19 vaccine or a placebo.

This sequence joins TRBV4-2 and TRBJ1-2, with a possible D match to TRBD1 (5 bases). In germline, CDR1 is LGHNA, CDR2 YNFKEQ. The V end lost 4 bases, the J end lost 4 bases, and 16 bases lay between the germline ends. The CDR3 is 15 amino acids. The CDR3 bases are TGTGCCAGCAGCCCCGAGGGGACGCCGGCCTATGGCTACACCTTC. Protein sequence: CASSPEGTPAYGYTF.

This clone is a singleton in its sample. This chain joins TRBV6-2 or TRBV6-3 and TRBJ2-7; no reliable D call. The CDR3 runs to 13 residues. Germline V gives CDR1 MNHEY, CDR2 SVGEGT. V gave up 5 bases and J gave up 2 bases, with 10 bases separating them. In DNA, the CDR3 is TGTGCCAGCAGTAACGACGGAACCTACGAGCAGTACTTC. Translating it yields CASSNDGTYEQYF.

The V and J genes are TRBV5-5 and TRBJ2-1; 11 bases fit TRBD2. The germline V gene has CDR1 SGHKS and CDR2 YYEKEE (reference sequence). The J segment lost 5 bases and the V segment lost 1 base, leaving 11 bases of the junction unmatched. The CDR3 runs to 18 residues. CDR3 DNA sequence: TGTGCCAGCAGCTTGTGGACAGGAGGACTAGCGGGTAACAATGAGCAGTTCTTC. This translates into CASSLWTGGLAGNNEQFF.

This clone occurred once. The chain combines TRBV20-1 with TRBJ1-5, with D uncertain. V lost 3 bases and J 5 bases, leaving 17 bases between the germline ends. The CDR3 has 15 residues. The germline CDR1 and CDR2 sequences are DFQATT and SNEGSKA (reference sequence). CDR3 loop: CSASLAPGVDQPQHF. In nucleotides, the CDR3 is TGCAGTGCTAGTCTAGCCCCTGGGGTTGATCAGCCCCAGCATTTT.

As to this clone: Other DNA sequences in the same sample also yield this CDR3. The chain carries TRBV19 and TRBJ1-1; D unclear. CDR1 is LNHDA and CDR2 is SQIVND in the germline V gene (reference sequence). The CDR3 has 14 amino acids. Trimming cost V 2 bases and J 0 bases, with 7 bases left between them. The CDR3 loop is CASSISGVNTEAFF. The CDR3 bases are TGTGCCAGTAGTATATCAGGAGTGAACACTGAAGCTTTCTTT.

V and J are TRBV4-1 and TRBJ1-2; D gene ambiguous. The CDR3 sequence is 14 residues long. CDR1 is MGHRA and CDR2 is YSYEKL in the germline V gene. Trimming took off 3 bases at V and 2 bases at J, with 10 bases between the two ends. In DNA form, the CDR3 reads TGCGCCAGCAGCCATCCGGAAATGAACTATGGCTACACCTTC. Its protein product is CASSHPEMNYGYTF.

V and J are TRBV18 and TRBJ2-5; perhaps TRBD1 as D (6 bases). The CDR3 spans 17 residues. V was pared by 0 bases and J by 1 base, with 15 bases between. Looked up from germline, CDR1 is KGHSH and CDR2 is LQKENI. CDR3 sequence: CASSPPRGRPSQETQYF. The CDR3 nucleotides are TGTGCCAGCTCACCACCCAGGGGCAGACCCTCCCAAGAGACCCAGTACTTC. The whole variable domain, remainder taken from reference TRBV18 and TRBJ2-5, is NAGVMQNPRHLVRRRGQEARLRCSPMKGHSHVYWYRQLPEEGLKFMVYLQKENIIDESGMPKERFSAEFPKEGPSILRIQQVVRGDSAAYFCASSPPRGRPSQETQYFGPGTRLLVL.

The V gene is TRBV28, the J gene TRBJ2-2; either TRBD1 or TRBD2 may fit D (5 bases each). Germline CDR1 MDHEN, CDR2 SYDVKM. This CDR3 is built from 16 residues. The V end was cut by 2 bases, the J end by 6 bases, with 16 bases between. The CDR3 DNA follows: TGTGCCAGCAGTTTACTCTCTGGGACCCAAGCCGGGGAGCTGTTTTTT. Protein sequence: CASSLLSGTQAGELFF.

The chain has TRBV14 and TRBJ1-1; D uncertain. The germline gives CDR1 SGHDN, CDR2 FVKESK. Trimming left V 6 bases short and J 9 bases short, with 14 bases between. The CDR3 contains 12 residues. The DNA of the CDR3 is TGTGCCAGCAGACGGGCAGGAGGTCAAGCTTTCTTT. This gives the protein CASRRAGGQAFF.

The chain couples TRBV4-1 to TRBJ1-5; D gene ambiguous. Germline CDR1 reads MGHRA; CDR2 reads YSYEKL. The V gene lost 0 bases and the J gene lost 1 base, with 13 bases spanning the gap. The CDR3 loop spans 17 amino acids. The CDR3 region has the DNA TGCGCCAGCAGCCAAGATCTAGAAGGACGGAGCAATCAGCCCCAGCATTTT. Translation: CASSQDLEGRSNQPQHF.

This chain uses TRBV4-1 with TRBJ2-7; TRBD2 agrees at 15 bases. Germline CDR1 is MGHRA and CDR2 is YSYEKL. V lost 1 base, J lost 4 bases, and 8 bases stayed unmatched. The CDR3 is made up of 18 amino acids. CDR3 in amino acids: CASSQVDLGLAGGYEQYF. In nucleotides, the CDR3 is TGCGCCAGCAGCCAAGTGGATTTGGGACTAGCGGGGGGATACGAGCAGTACTTC.

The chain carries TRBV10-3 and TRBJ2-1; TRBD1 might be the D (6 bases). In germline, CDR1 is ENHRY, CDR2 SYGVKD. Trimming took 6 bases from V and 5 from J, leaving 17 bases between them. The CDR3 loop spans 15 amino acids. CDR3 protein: CAISAQGLLDNEQFF. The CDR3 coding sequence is TGTGCCATCAGCGCTCAGGGGCTTTTGGACAATGAGCAGTTCTTC.

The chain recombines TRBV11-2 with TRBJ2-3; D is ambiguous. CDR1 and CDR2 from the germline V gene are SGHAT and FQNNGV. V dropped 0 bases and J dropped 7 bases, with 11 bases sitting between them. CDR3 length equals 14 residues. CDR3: CASSLDTRANTQYF. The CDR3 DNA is TGTGCCAGCAGCTTAGATACACGGGCGAATACGCAGTATTTT. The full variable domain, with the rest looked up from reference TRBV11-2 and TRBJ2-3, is EAGVAQSPRYKIIEKRQSVAFWCNPISGHATLYWYQQILGQGPKLLIQFQNNGVVDDSQLPKDRFSAERLKGVDSTLKIQPAKLEDSAVYLCASSLDTRANTQYFGPGTRLTVL.

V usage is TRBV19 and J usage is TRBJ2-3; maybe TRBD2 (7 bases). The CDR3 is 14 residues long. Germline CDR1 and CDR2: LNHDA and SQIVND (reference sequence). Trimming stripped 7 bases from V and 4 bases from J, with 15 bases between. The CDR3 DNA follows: TGTGCCAGTACTAGGGGGGGCGCGTCAGATACGCAGTATTTT. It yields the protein CASTRGGASDTQYF.

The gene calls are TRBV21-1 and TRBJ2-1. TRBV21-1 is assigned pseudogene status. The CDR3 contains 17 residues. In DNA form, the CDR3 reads TGTGCCAGCCTCGAAAAGGGCCCCCGTCAAAACTACAATGAGCAGTTCTTC. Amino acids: CASLEKGPRQNYNEQFF.

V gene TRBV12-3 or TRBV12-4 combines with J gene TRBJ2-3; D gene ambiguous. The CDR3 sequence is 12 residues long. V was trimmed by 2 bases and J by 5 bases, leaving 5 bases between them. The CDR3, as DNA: TGTGCCAGCAGTTTACGTGTAGATACGCAGTATTTT. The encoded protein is CASSLRVDTQYF.

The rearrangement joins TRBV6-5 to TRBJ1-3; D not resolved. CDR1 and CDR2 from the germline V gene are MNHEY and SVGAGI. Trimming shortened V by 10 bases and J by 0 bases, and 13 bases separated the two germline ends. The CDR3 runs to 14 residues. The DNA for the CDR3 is TGTGCCACCGCGCCCCTGCTCTCTGGAAACACCATATATTTT. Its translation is CATAPLLSGNTIYF.

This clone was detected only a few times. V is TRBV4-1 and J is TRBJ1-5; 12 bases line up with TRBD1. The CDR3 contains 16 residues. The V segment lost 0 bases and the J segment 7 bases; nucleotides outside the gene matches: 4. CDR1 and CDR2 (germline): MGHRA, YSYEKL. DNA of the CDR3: TGCGCCAGCAGCCAAGACGGGACAGGGGGCGACCAGCCCCAGCATTTT. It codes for CASSQDGTGGDQPQHF.

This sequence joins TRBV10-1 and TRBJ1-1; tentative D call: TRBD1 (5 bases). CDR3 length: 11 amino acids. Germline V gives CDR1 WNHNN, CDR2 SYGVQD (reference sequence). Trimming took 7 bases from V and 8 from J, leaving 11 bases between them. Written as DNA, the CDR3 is TGCGCCAGCACCTTTAGGGGAGAAGCTTTCTTT. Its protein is CASTFRGEAFF.

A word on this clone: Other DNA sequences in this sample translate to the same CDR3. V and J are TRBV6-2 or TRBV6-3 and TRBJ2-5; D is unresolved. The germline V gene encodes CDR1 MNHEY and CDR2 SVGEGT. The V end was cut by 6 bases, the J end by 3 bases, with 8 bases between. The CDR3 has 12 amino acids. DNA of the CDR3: TGTGCCAGCAGCCCTGGGGAAGAGACCCAGTACTTC. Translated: CASSPGEETQYF.

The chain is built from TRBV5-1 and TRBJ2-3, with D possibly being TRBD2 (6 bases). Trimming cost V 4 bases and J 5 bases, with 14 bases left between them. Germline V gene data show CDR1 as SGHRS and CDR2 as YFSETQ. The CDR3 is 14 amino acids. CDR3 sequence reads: CASSLERAGDTQYF. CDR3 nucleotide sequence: TGCGCCAGCAGCCTAGAGCGGGCCGGAGATACGCAGTATTTT.

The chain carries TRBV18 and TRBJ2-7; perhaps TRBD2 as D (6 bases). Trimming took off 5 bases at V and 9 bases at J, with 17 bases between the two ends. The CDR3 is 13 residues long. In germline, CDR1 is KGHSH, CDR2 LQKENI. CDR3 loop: CASSSGSKGTQYF. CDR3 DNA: TGTGCCAGCTCATCCGGGAGTAAGGGTACGCAGTACTTC.

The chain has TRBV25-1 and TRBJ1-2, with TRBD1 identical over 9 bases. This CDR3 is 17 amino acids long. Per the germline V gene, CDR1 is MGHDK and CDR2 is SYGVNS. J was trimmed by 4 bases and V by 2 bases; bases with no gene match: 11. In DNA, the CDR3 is TGTGCCAGCAGTGAACGGGACAGGGAAAGCACCAGCTATGGCTACACCTTC. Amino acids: CASSERDRESTSYGYTF.

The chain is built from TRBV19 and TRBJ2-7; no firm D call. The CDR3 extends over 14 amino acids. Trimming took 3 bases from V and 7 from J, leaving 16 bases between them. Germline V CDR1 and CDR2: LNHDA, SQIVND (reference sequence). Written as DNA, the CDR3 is TGTGCCAGTAGTATGGTGTGGCAGGTACGGGAGCAGTACTTC. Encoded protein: CASSMVWQVREQYF.

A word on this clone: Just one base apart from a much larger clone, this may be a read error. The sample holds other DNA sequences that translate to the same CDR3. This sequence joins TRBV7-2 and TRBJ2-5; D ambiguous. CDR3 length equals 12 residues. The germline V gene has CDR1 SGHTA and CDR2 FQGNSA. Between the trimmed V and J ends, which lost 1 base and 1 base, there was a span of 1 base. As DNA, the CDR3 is TGTGCCAGCAGCTTAGTCCAAGAGACCCAGTACTTC. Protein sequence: CASSLVQETQYF.

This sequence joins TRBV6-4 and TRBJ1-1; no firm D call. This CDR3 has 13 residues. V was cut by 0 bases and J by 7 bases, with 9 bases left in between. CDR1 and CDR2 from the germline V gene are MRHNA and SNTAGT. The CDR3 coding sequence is TGTGCCAGCAGTGACTCGATAGGTCGTGAAGCTTTCTTT. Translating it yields CASSDSIGREAFF.

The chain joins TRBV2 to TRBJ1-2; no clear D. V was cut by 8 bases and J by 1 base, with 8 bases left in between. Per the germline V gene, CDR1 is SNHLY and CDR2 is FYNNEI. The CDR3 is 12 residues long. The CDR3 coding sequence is TGTGCCAGCGCCACCGATAACTATGGCTACACCTTC. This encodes CASATDNYGYTF.

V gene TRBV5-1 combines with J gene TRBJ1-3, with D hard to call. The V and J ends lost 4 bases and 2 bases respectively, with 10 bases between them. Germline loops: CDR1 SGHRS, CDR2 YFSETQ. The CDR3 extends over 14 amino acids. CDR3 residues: CASSPTFTGNTIYF. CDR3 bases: TGCGCCAGCAGCCCTACATTTACTGGAAACACCATATATTTT.

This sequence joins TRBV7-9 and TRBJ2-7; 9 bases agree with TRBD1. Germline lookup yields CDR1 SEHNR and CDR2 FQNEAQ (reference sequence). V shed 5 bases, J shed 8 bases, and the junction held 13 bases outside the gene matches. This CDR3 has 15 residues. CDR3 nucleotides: TGTGCCAGCAGCCAAAGCCGGACAGGGGTTTGGAAGCAGTACTTC. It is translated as CASSQSRTGVWKQYF. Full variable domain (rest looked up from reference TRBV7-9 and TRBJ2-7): DTGVSQNPRHKITKRGQNVTFRCDPISEHNRLYWYRQTLGQGPEFLTYFQNEAQLEKSRLLSDRFSAERPKGSFSTLEIQRTEQGDSAMYLCASSQSRTGVWKQYFGPGTRLTVT.

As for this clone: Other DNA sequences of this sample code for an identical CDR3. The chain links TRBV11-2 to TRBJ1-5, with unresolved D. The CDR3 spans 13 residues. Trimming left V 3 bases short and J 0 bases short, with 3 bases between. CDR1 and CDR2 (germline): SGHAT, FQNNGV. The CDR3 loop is CASSLGSNQPQHF. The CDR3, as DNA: TGTGCCAGCAGCTTGGGTAGCAATCAGCCCCAGCATTTT.